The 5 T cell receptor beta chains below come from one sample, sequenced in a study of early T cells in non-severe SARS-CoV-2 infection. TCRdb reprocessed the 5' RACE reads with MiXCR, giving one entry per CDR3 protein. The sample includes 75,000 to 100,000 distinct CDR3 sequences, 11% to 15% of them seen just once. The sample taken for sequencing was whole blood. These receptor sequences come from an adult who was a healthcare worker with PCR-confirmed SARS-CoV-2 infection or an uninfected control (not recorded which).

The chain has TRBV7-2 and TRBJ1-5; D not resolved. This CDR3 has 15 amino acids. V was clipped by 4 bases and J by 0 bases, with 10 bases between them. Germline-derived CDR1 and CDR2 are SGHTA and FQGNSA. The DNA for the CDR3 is TGTGCCAGCAGCTATAGAGGATCTAGCAATCAGCCCCAGCATTTT. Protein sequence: CASSYRGSSNQPQHF.

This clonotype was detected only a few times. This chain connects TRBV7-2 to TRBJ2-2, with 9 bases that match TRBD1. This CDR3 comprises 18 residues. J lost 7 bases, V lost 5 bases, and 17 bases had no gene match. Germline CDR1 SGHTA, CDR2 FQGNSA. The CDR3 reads CASSVLPVGQGIVGELFF. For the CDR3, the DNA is TGTGCCAGCAGCGTCCTCCCGGTGGGACAGGGTATAGTCGGGGAGCTGTTTTTT.

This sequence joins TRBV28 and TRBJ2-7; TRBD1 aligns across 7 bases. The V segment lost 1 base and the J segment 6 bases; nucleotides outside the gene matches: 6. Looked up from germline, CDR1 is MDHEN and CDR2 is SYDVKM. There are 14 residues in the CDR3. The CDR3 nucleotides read TGTGCCAGCAGTTTATATCAAGCAGGGGGCGAGCAGTACTTC. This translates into CASSLYQAGGEQYF. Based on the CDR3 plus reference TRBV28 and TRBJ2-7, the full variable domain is DVKVTQSSRYLVKRTGEKVFLECVQDMDHENMFWYRQDPGLGLRLIYFSYDVKMKEKGDIPEGYSVSREKKERFSLILESASTNQTSMYLCASSLYQAGGEQYFGPGTRLTVT.

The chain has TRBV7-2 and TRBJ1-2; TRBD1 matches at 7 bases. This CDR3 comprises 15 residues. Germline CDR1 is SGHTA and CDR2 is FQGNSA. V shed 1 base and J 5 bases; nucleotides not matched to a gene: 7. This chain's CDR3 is CASSLEVGRGYGYTF. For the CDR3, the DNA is TGTGCCAGCAGCTTAGAGGTTGGCAGGGGGTATGGCTACACCTTC.

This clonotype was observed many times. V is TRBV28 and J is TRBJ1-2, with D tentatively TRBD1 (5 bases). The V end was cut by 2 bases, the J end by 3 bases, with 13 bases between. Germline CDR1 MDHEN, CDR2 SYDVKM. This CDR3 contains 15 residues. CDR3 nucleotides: TGTGCCAGCAGTTTAGAGCGGGGGTTAGACTATGGCTACACCTTC. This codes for CASSLERGLDYGYTF.